The clone carrying this T cell receptor beta chain was recorded at least ten times. Antigen specificity is unknown. This sample was included in a study of human T cells and chemical hapten exposure. The time point here: pre-sensitization, week 0. Described treatment: therapeutic diphenylcyclopropenone sensitization with weekly scalp DPC. Study-level findings and limits: Patch test score rose with PT1 expanded TCR count, significant at thresholds 8, 16 and 32, not 4.

In TCRdb, the RACE reads were re-called with MiXCR into one record per CDR3 protein. The sample has more than 300,000 distinct CDR3 sequences, over 5% seen once. CDR3 size: 13 residues. V lost 2 bases and J lost 8; bases outside the gene matches: 2. The sequence came from a woman aged 18-29 years with alopecia areata. Some clones in this sample may be carry-over from other donors' samples. The source was whole blood, collected in connection with sensitization to the hapten diphenylcyclopropenone (DPC). The rearrangement joins TRBV12-3 or TRBV12-4 to TRBJ2-1; TRBD2 agrees at 8 bases. The CDR3 spells CASSLYSGDEQFF. DNA for the CDR3: TGTGCCAGCAGTTTATATAGCGGGGATGAGCAGTTCTTC.